This T cell receptor (beta chain) originates from a study of shared clonotypes between healthy human individuals. Regarding the study as a whole: Non-shared clonotypes showed lower generation probabilities than clonotypes common to all four donors. It was expected that sequencing depth would affect clonotype sharing among donors.

This clone occurred once. Antigen specificity is unknown. This CDR3 spans 18 amino acids. From germline, CDR1 is SGDLS and CDR2 YYNGEE. With 0 bases clipped from V and 8 bases from J, the junction kept 9 bases outside the gene matches. The protocol was immunoSEQ multiplex PCR, while the TCRdb copy is restricted to in-frame clones and leaves out a portion. The table includes approximately 400,000 clones, about 96% detected once. This chain connects TRBV9 to TRBJ2-2; 14 bases line up with TRBD2. The sample was memory CD8+ T cells sorted from blood. Documented subset: CD45RO+ cells pooled with CCR7-negative TemRA cells. This receptor was identified in a man aged 30 to 45 in good health. The CDR3 coding sequence is TGTGCCAGCAGCGTAGCAGGGGGACTAGCGGGAGATTCTGGGGAGCTGTTTTTT. The encoded protein is CASSVAGGLAGDSGELFF.